Detailed here is one TCR beta chain. The antigen remains unidentified. The source of the sample is a study of a mutant IDH1 vaccine in newly diagnosed glioma. Turning to the study itself: Radiotherapy alone preceded vaccination by 4-6 weeks; alternatively, vaccination started with temozolomide cycles. Week 35 was assigned to visit V12, and week 47 was assigned to visit V13. Broader study findings: Less than 95% of patients showed vaccine-induced immune responses across multiple MHC alleles.

TCRdb's copy holds only in-frame clones and misses some; the assay was immunoSEQ multiplex PCR. The sample records just over 60,000 clones, about four fifths being singletons. V lost 0 bases and J 4 bases, leaving 13 bases between the germline ends. Per the germline V gene, CDR1 is SGHRS and CDR2 is YFSETQ. The CDR3 runs to 15 residues. Time point denoted: week 47, end of study. It was 300 ug of mutant IDH1 20-mer peptide that made up each vaccine dose, given with topical imiquimod. Eight vaccine injections were given to patients in weeks 1, 3, 5, 7, 11, 15, 19 and 23. The sequence was obtained from a young man with glioma. V usage is TRBV5-1 and J usage is TRBJ1-1, with D possibly TRBD1 on 6 matching bases. Specimen: PBMCs, collected from a glioma patient whose treatment included an IDH1 peptide vaccine. The DNA for the CDR3 is TGCGCCAGCAGCTTGGGAAGGGGAGGGGGCACTGAAGCTTTCTTT. Translation gives CASSLGRGGGTEAFF. The full variable domain, with the rest looked up from reference TRBV5-1 and TRBJ1-1, is KAGVTQTPRYLIKTRGQQVTLSCSPISGHRSVSWYQQTPGQGLQFLFEYFSETQRNKGNFPGRFSGRQFSNSRSEMNVSTLELGDSALYLCASSLGRGGGTEAFFGQGTRLTVV.